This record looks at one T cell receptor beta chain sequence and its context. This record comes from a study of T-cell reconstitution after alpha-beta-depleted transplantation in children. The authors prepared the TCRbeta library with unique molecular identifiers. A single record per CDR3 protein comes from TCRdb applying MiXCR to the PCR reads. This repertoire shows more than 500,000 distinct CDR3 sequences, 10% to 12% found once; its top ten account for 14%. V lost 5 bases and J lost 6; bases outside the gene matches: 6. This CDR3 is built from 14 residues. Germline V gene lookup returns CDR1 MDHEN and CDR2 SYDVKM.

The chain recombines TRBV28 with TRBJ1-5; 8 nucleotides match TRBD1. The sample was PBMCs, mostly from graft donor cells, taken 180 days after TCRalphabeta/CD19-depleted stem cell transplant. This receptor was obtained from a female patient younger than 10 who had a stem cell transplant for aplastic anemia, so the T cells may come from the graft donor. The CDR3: CASSKQGGGQPQHF. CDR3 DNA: TGTGCCAGCAGTAAACAGGGGGGGGGTCAGCCCCAGCATTTT. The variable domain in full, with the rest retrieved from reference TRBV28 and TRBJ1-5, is DVKVTQSSRYLVKRTGEKVFLECVQDMDHENMFWYRQDPGLGLRLIYFSYDVKMKEKGDIPEGYSVSREKKERFSLILESASTNQTSMYLCASSKQGGGQPQHFGDGTRLSIL.